This note documents a single T cell receptor (beta chain) sequence. The antigen is undetermined. This sample was included in a study of OX40 agonist ivuxolimab in advanced cancers. Findings of the study overall: Normalized T-cell clonal expansion was also low in a subset of nonresponders.

V lost 3 bases to trimming and J lost 0 bases, with 12 bases between them. CDR3 length: 17 residues. Germline V lookup: CDR1 MNHEY, CDR2 SMNVEV (reference sequence). Method: immunoSEQ multiplex PCR; TCRdb's copy keeps in-frame clones and lacks some. The data show tens of thousands of clones, about 90% seen once. Here the sequenced sample was CD4+ or CD8+ T cells sorted from blood, taken in a trial of the OX40 agonist ivuxolimab. This chain uses TRBV27 with TRBJ2-6; D is possibly TRBD1 (6 bases). This clonotype originated in an adult with an advanced solid tumor such as melanoma, head and neck, liver or kidney cancer. The CDR3 spells CASSLQGSSSGANVLTF. CDR3 coding DNA: TGTGCCAGCAGTTTGCAGGGGTCAAGCTCTGGGGCCAACGTCCTGACTTTC. Supplemented by reference TRBV27 and TRBJ2-6, the full variable domain reads EAQVTQNPRYLITVTGKKLTVTCSQNMNHEYMSWYRQDPGLGLRQIYYSMNVEVTDKGDVPEGYKVSRKEKRNFPLILESPSPNQTSLYFCASSLQGSSSGANVLTFGAGSRLTVL.